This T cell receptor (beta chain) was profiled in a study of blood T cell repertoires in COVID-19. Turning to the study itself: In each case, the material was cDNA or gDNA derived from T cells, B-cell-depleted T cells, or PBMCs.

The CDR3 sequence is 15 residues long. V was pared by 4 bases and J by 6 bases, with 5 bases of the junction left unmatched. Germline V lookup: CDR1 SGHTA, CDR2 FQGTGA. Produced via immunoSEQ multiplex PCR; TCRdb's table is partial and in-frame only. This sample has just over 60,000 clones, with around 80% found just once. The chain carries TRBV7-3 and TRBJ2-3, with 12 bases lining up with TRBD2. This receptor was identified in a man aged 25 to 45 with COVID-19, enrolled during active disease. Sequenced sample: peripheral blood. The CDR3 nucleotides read TGTGCCAGCAGCTCCCTAGCGGGAGGGGGGGATACGCAGTATTTT. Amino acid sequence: CASSSLAGGGDTQYF.